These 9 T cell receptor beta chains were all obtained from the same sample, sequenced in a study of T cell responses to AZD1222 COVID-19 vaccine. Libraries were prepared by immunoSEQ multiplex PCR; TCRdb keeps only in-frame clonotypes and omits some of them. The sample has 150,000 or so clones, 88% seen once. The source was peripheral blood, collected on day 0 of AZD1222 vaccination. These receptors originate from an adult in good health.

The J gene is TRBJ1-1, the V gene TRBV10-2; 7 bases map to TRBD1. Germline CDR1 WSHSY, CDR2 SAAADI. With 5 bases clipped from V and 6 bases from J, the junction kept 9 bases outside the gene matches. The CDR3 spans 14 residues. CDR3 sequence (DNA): TGCGCCAGCAGTAGTTTACAGGGGATCGCTGAAGCTTTCTTT. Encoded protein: CASSSLQGIAEAFF.

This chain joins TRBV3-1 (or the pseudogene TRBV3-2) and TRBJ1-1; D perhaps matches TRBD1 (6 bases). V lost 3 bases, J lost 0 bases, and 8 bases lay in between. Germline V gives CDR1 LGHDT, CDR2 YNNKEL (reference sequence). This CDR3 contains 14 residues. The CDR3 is CASSHTGMNTEAFF. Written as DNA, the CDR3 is TGTGCCAGCAGCCATACAGGGATGAACACTGAAGCTTTCTTT.

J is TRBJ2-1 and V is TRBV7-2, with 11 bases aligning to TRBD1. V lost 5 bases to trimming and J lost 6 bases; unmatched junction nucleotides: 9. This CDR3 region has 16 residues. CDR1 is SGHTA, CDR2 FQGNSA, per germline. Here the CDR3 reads CASSRGGQGAFNEQFF. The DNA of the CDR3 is TGTGCCAGCAGCCGGGGAGGACAGGGGGCGTTCAATGAGCAGTTCTTC. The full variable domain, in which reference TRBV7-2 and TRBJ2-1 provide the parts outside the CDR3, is GAGVSQSPSNKVTEKGKDVELRCDPISGHTALYWYRQSLGQGLEFLIYFQGNSAPDKSGLPSDRFSAERTGGSVSTLTIQRTQQEDSAVYLCASSRGGQGAFNEQFFGPGTRLTVL.

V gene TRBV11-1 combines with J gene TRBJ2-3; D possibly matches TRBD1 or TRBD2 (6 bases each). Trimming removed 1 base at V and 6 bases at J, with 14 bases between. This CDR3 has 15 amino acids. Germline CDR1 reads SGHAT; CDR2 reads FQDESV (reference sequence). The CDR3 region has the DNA TGTGCCAGCAGCTTAGTCTTGGGGGGCCAGGATACGCAGTATTTT. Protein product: CASSLVLGGQDTQYF.

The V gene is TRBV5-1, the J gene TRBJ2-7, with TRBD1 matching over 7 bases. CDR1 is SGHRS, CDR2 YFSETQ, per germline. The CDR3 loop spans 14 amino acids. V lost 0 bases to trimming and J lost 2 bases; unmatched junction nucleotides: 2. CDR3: CASSLDRGPYEQYF. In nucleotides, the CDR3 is TGCGCCAGCAGCTTGGACAGGGGCCCCTACGAGCAGTACTTC.

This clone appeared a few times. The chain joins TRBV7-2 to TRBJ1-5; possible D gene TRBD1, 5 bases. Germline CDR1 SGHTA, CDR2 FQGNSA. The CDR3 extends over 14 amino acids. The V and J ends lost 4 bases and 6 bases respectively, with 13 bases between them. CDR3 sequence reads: CASSSIAGIQPQHF. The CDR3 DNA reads TGTGCCAGCAGCTCCATCGCAGGGATTCAGCCCCAGCATTTT.

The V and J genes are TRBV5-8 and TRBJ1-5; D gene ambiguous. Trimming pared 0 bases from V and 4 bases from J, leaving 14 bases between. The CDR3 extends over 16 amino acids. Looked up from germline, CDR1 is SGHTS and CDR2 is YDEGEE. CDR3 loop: CASSLGVSAGNQPQHF. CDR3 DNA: TGTGCCAGCAGCTTGGGAGTTTCGGCGGGGAATCAGCCCCAGCATTTT.

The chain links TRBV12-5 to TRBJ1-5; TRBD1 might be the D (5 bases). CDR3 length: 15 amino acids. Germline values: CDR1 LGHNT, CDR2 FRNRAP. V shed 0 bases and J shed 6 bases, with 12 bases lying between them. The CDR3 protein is CASGLVQVGGQPQHF. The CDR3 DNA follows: TGTGCTAGTGGTTTGGTACAGGTTGGCGGTCAGCCCCAGCATTTT.

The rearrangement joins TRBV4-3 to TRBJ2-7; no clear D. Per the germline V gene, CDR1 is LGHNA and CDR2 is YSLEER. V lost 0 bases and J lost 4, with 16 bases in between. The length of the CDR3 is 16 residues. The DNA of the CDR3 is TGCGCCAGCAGCCAAGAGGCGACGAGAATGCCTTACGAGCAGTACTTC. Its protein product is CASSQEATRMPYEQYF.